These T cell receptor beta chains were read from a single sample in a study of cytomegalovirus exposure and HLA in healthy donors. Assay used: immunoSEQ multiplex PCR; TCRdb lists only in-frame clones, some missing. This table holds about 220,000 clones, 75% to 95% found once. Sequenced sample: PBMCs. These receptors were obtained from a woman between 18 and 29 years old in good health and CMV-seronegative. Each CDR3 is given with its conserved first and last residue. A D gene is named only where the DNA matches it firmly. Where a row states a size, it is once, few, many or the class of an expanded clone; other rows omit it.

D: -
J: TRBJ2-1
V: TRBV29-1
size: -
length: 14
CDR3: CSVRDSRKNNEQFF
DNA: TGCAGCGTTCGGGACTCCCGGAAAAACAATGAGCAGTTCTTC

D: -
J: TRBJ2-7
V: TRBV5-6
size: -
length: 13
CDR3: CASSTGQLYEQYF
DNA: TGTGCCAGCAGCACTGGACAGCTATACGAGCAGTACTTC

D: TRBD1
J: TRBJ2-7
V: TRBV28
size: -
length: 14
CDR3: CASSFGTGYYEQYF
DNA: TGTGCCAGCAGTTTCGGGACAGGGTACTACGAGCAGTACTTC

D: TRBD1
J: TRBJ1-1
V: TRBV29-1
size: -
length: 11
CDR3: CSAPQGTEAFF
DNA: TGCAGCGCCCCACAGGGGACTGAAGCTTTCTTT

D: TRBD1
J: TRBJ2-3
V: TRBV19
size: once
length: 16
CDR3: CASSVTGTGGTDTQYF
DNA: TGTGCCAGTAGTGTAACCGGGACAGGGGGCACAGATACGCAGTATTTT

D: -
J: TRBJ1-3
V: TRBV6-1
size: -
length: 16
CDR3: CASSEPWTSSGNTIYF
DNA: TGTGCCAGCAGTGAACCCTGGACTAGCTCTGGAAACACCATATATTTT

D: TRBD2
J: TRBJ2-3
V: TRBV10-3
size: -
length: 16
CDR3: CAISESGGRGPDTQYF
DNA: TGTGCCATCAGTGAGTCCGGCGGGAGGGGCCCAGATACGCAGTATTTT

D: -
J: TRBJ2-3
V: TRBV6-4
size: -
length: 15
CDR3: CASSDSAGSADTQYF
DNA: TGTGCCAGCAGTGACTCGGCGGGTTCTGCAGATACGCAGTATTTT

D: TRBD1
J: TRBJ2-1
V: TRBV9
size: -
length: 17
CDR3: CASSARPDRVTHNEQFF
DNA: TGTGCCAGCAGCGCTCGACCTGACAGGGTCACACACAATGAGCAGTTCTTC

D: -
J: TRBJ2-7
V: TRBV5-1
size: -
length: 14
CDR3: CASRRAGDSYEQYF
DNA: TGCGCCAGCAGGAGGGCAGGGGATTCCTACGAGCAGTACTTC

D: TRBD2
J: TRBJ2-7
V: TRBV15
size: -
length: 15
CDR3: CATSTHSSGVYEQYF
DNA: TGTGCCACCAGCACCCACTCTAGCGGCGTCTACGAGCAGTACTTC

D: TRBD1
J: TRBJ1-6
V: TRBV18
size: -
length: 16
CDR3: CASSPPGQRDNSPLHF
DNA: TGTGCCAGCTCACCTCCGGGACAGCGAGATAATTCACCCCTCCACTTT

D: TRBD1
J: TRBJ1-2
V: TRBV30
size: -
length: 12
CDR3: CAWRTTGDGYTF
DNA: TGTGCCTGGAGGACGACAGGGGATGGCTACACCTTC

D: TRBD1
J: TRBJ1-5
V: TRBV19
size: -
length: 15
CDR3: CASSISRGNGQPQHF
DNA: TGTGCCAGTAGTATAAGCAGGGGGAATGGGCAGCCCCAGCATTTT

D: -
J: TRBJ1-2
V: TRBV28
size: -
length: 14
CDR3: CASSINTANYGYTF
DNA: TGTGCCAGCAGCATAAACACAGCTAACTATGGCTACACCTTC

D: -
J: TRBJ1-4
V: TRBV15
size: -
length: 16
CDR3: CATSRDLMGGPEKLFF
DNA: TGTGCCACCAGCAGAGATCTTATGGGGGGACCGGAAAAACTGTTTTTT

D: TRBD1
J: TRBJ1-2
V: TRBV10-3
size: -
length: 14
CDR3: CAISESPGGNGYTF
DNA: TGTGCCATCAGTGAGTCGCCAGGGGGCAATGGCTACACCTTC

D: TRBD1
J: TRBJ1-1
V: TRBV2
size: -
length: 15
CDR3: CASSLSGGGNTEAFF
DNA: TGTGCCAGCAGTCTTTCAGGGGGCGGGAACACTGAAGCTTTCTTT

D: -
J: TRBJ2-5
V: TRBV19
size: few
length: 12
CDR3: CASSQVRGTQYF
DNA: TGTGCCAGTAGTCAGGTTCGGGGGACCCAGTACTTC

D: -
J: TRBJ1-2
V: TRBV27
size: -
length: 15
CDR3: CASSPNGQSNYGYTF
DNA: TGTGCCAGCAGTCCCAATGGACAGTCTAACTATGGCTACACCTTC

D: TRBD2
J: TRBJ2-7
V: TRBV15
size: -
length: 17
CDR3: CATSRDHRLAGDYEQYF
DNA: TGTGCCACCAGCAGAGATCATCGACTAGCGGGCGACTACGAGCAGTACTTC

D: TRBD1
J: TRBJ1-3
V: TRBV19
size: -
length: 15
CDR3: CASSTDREKGNTIYF
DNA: TGTGCCAGTAGTACGGACAGGGAGAAAGGAAACACCATATATTTT

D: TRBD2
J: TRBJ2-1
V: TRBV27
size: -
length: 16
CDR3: CASTPTPSGSGNEQFF
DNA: TGTGCCAGCACTCCCACCCCTAGCGGGAGTGGCAATGAGCAGTTCTTC

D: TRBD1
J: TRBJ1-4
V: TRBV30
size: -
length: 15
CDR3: CAWSKGTVLNEKLFF
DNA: TGTGCCTGGAGTAAAGGGACAGTCCTAAATGAAAAACTGTTTTTT

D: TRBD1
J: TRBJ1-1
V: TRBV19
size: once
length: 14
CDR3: CASSKGQVNTEAFF
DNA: TGTGCCAGTAGTAAAGGACAGGTTAACACTGAAGCTTTCTTT

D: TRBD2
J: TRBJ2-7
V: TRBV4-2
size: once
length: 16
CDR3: CASSQDLSSGSYEQYF
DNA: TGTGCCAGCAGCCAAGATCTGAGTAGCGGGAGTTACGAGCAGTACTTC

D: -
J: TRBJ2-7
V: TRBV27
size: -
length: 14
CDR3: CASSLRERPYEQYF
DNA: TGTGCCAGCAGTTTAAGGGAGCGGCCTTACGAGCAGTACTTC

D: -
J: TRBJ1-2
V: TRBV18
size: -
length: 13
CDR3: CASSPARDKSYTF
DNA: TGTGCCAGCTCACCAGCACGGGACAAGTCCTACACCTTC

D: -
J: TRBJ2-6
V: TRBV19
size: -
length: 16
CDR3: CASSITSGSGANVLTF
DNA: TGTGCCAGTAGTATAACTTCGGGCTCTGGGGCCAACGTCCTGACTTTC

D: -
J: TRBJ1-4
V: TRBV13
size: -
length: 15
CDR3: CASSFTGSGNEKLFF
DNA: TGTGCCAGCAGCTTTACAGGGAGCGGTAATGAAAAACTGTTTTTT

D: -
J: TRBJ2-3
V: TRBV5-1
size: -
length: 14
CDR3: CASSILQSGDTQYF
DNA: TGCGCCAGCAGCATCCTACAGAGCGGGGATACGCAGTATTTT

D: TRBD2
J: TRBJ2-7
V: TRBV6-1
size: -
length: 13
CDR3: CASAGREGREQYF
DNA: TGTGCCAGCGCTGGGCGGGAGGGTCGCGAGCAGTACTTC

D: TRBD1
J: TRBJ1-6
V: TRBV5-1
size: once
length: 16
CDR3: CASSPITGTANSPLHF
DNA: TGCGCCAGCAGCCCGATCACAGGGACAGCTAATTCACCCCTCCACTTT

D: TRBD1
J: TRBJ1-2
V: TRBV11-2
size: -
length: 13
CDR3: CASSSGQNYGYTF
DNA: TGTGCCAGCAGCTCGGGACAGAACTATGGCTACACCTTC

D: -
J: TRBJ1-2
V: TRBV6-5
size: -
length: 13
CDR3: CASSSGENYGYTF
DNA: TGTGCCAGCAGTTCCGGTGAAAACTATGGCTACACCTTC

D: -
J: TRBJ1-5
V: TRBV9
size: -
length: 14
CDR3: CASSPTGLNQPQHF
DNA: TGTGCCAGCAGCCCCACAGGGCTCAATCAGCCCCAGCATTTT

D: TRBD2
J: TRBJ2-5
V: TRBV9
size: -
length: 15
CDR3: CASSVGLAGVETQYF
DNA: TGTGCCAGCAGCGTAGGACTAGCGGGAGTAGAGACCCAGTACTTC

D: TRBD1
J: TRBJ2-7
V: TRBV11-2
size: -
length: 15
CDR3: CASSFPGQGRYEQYF
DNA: TGTGCCAGCAGCTTTCCGGGACAGGGCAGGTACGAGCAGTACTTC

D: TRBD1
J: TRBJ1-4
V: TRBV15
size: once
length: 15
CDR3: CATSTGQGAGEKLFF
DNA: TGTGCCACCAGCACCGGACAGGGGGCGGGTGAAAAACTGTTTTTT

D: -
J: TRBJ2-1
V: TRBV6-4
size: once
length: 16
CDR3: CASSDSMGAGANEQFF
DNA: TGTGCCAGCAGTGACTCTATGGGGGCGGGAGCGAATGAGCAGTTCTTC

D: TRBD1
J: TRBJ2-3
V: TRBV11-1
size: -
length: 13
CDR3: CASSLTGGDTQYF
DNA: TGTGCCAGCAGCTTAACAGGGGGAGATACGCAGTATTTT

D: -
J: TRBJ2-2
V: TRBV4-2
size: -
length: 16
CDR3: CASSQDSGGSSGELFF
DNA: TGTGCCAGCAGCCAAGACTCGGGCGGGTCGTCCGGGGAGCTGTTTTTT

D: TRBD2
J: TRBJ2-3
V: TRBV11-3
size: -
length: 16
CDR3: CASSLGLAGATDTQYF
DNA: TGTGCCAGCAGCTTGGGACTAGCGGGGGCCACAGATACGCAGTATTTT

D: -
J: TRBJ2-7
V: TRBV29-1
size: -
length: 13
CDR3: CSVAHSGPYEQYF
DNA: TGCAGCGTGGCACATAGCGGCCCCTACGAGCAGTACTTC

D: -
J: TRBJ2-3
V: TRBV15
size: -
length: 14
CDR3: CATSTGSSTDTQYF
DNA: TGTGCCACCAGCACCGGGAGTAGCACAGATACGCAGTATTTT

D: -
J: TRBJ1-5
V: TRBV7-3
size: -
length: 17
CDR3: CASSLKASDITNQPQHF
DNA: TGTGCCAGCAGCTTAAAGGCTTCAGACATAACCAATCAGCCCCAGCATTTT

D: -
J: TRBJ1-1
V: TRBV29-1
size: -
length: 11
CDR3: CSGEGDSEAFF
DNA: TGCAGCGGGGAGGGGGACTCTGAAGCTTTCTTT

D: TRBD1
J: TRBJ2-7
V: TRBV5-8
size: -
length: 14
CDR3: CASRLRTGGNEQYF
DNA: TGTGCCAGCAGACTTCGGACAGGGGGCAACGAGCAGTACTTC

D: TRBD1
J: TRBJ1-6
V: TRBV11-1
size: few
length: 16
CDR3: CASSPVTGQGSSPLHF
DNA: TGTGCCAGCAGCCCTGTCACGGGACAGGGAAGTTCACCCCTCCACTTT

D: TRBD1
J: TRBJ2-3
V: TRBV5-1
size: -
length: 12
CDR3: CASSSAGGTQYF
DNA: TGCGCCAGCAGCTCGGCAGGGGGTACGCAGTATTTT